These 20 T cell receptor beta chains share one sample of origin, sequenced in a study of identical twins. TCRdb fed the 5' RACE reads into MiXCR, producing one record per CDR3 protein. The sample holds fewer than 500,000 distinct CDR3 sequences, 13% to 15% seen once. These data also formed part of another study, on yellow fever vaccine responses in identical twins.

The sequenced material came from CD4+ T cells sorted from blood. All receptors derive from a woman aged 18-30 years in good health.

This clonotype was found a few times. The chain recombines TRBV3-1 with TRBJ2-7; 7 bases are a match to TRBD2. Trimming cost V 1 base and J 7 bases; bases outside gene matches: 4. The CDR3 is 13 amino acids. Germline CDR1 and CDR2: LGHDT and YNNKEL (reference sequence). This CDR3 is CASSQARGGEQYF. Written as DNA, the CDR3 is TGTGCCAGCAGCCAAGCCCGGGGAGGGGAGCAGTACTTC.

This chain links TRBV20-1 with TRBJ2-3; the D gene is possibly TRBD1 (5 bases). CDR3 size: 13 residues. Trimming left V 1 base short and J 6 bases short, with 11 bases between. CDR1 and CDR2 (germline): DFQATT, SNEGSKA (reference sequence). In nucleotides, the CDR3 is TGCAGTGCTAGAGGGGGCTATTCGGATACGCAGTATTTT. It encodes CSARGGYSDTQYF.

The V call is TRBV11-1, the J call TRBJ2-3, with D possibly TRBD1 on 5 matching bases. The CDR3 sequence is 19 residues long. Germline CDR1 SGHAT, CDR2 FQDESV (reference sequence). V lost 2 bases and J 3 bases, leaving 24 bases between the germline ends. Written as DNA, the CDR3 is TGTGCCAGCAGCTTAACTCCGGCATTCAGGGAAATTAGAACAGATACGCAGTATTTT. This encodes CASSLTPAFREIRTDTQYF.

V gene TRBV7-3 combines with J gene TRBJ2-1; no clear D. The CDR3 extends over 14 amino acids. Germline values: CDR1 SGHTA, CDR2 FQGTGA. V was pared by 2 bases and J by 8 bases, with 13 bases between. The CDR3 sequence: CASSLVSGLDEQFF. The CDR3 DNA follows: TGTGCCAGCAGCTTAGTCTCCGGTCTCGATGAGCAGTTCTTC.

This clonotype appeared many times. Written as DNA, the CDR3 is TGCAGTGCTTATCGGCAGGGGTATGAGCAGTACTTC. Translating gives CSAYRQGYEQYF. The chain has TRBV20-1 and TRBJ2-7, with D maybe TRBD1 (6 bases). There are 12 residues in the CDR3. Trimming left V 5 bases short and J 7 bases short, with 15 bases between. Germline CDR1 and CDR2: DFQATT and SNEGSKA (reference sequence).

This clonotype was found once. The CDR3 spells CASSYTKPGQILETQYF. CDR3 coding DNA: TGTGCCAGCAGTTACACGAAACCGGGACAGATTCTGGAGACCCAGTACTTC. The genes are TRBV6-2 or TRBV6-3 and TRBJ2-5; 7 positions match TRBD1. The CDR3 runs 17 residues. The V segment lost 2 bases and the J segment 5 bases; nucleotides outside the gene matches: 14. Germline CDR1 is MNHEY and CDR2 is SVGEGT.

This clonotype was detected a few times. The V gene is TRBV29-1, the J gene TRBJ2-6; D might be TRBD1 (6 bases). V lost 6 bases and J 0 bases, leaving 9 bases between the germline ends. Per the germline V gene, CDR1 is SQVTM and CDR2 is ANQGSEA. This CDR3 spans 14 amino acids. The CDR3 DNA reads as TGCAGCGTCGGGACATCCTCTGGGGCCAACGTCCTGACTTTC. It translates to CSVGTSSGANVLTF.

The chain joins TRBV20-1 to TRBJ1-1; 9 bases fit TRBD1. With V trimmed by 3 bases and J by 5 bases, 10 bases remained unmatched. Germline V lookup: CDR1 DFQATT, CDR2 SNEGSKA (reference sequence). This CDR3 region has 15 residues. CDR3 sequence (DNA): TGCAGTGCTAGGCCCCTGACAGGGGGTCAAACTGAAGCTTTCTTT. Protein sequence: CSARPLTGGQTEAFF.

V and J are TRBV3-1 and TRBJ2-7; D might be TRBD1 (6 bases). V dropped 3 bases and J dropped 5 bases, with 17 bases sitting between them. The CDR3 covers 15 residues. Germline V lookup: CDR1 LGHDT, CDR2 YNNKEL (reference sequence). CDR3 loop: CASSHLGAGAHEQYF. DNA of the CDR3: TGTGCCAGCAGCCACCTCGGGGCAGGGGCCCACGAGCAGTACTTC.

The CDR3 protein is CASRTPGQELSGANVLTF. The CDR3 coding sequence is TGCGCCAGTAGGACTCCGGGACAGGAGCTCTCTGGGGCCAACGTCCTGACTTTC. This sequence joins TRBV5-1 and TRBJ2-6; 8 bases map to TRBD1. Trimming removed 8 bases from V and 0 bases from J; junction bases left unmatched: 13. This CDR3 region has 18 residues. Germline V gene lookup returns CDR1 SGHRS and CDR2 YFSETQ.

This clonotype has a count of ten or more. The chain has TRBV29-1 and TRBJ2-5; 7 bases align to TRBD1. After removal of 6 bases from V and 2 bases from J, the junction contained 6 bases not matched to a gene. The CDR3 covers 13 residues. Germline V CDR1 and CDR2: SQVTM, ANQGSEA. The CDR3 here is CSVRQGGQETQYF. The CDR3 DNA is TGCAGCGTAAGACAGGGTGGTCAAGAGACCCAGTACTTC.

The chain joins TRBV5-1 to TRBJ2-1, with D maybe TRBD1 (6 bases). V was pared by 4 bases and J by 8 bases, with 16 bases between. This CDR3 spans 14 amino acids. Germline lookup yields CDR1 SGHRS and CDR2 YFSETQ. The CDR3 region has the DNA TGCGCCAGCAGCGGGGGACACGGGCTGGATGAGCAGTTCTTC. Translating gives CASSGGHGLDEQFF.

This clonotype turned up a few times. The CDR3 DNA reads TGTGCCAGTAGTATAGGGACTAGCGGGATGCCGTTCTTCACAGATACGCAGTATTTT. This translates into CASSIGTSGMPFFTDTQYF. V is TRBV19 and J is TRBJ2-3; 12 bases match TRBD2. The CDR3 has 19 amino acids. The germline V gene encodes CDR1 LNHDA and CDR2 SQIVND (reference sequence). Trimming at V came to 1 base and at J to 2 bases, leaving 10 bases not matched to a gene.

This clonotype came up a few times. The CDR3 coding sequence is TGCAGTGCTACTGGACAGGCCTACGAGCAGTACTTC. Amino acids: CSATGQAYEQYF. The chain couples TRBV20-1 to TRBJ2-7; TRBD1 aligns across 7 bases. This CDR3 comprises 12 residues. Germline V lookup: CDR1 DFQATT, CDR2 SNEGSKA (reference sequence). Trimming cost V 4 bases and J 2 bases; bases outside gene matches: 2.

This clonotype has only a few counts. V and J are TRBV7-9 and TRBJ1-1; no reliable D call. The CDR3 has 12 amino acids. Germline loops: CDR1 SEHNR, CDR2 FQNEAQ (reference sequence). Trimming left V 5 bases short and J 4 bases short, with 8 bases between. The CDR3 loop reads CASSVRSTEAFF. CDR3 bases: TGTGCCAGCAGCGTGAGGTCCACTGAAGCTTTCTTT.

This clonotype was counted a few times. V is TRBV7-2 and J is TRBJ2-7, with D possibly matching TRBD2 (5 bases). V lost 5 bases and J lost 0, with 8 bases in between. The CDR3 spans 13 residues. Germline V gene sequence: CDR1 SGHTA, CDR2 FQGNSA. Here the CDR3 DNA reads TGTGCCAGCAGCCGCGAGGGCTCCTACGAGCAGTACTTC. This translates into CASSREGSYEQYF.

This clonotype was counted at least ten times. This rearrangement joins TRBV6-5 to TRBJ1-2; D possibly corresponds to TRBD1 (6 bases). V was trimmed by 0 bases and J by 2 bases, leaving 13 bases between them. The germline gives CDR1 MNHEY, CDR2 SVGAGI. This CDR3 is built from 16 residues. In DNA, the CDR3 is TGTGCCAGCAGTTACTCTTCCGGGGGGCAAAACTATGGCTACACCTTC. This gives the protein CASSYSSGGQNYGYTF.

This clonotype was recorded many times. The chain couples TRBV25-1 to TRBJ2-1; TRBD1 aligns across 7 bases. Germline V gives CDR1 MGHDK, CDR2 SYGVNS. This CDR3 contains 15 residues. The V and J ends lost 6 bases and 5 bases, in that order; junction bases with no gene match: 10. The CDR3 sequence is CASRGTAPKNNEQFF. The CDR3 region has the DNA TGTGCCAGCAGAGGGACAGCTCCGAAGAACAATGAGCAGTTCTTC.

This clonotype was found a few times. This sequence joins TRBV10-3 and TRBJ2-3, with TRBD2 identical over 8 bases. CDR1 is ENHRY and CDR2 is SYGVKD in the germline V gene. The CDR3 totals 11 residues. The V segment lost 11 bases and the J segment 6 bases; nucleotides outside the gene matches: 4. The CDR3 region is CASGGEDTQYF. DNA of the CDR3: TGTGCCTCGGGGGGGGAGGATACGCAGTATTTT.

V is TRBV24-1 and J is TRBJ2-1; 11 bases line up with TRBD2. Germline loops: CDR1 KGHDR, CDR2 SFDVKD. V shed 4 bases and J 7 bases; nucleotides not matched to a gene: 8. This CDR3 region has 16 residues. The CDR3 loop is CATSDPTSGEVNEQFF. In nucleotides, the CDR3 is TGTGCCACCAGTGACCCGACTAGCGGGGAGGTGAATGAGCAGTTCTTC.